This paragraph reports one T cell receptor (beta chain). Trimming cost V 3 bases and J 8 bases; bases outside gene matches: 7. The CDR3 is made up of 13 amino acids. Germline V lookup: CDR1 SGHRS, CDR2 YFSETQ. PCR amplification relied on 60 Vbeta primers (plus 13 Jbeta primers). The protocol was immunoSEQ multiplex PCR, while the TCRdb copy is restricted to in-frame clones and leaves out a portion. The sample lists around 280,000 clones, over 85% occurring once. This sample is part of a study of cytomegalovirus exposure and HLA in healthy donors. The TCR sequence derives from a young woman in good health and CMV-seronegative. This chain connects TRBV5-1 to TRBJ1-1, with 7 bases aligning to TRBD1. The sample consisted of PBMCs. CDR3 sequence reads: CASSSPADREAFF. Written as DNA, the CDR3 is TGCGCCAGCAGCTCCCCAGCGGACAGGGAAGCTTTCTTT.